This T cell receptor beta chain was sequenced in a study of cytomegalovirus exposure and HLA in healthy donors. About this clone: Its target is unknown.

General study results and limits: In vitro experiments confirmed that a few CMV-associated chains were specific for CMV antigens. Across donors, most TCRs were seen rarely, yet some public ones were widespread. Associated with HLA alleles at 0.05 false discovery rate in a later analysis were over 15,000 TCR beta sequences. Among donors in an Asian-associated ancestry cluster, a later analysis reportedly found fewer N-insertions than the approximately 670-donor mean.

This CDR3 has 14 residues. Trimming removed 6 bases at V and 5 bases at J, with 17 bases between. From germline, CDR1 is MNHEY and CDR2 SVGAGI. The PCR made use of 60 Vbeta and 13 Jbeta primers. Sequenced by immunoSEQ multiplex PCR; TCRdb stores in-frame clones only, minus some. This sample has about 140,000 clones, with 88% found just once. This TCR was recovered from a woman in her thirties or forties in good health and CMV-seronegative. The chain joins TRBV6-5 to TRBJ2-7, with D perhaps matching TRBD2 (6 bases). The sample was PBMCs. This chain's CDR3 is CASRPDYPGNEQYF. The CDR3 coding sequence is TGTGCCAGCAGACCGGACTACCCCGGAAACGAGCAGTACTTC.